Given below is one T cell receptor (beta chain) in context. This clone showed up just once. The specificity of this receptor is unknown. Base-call qualities are not available, and no considerably larger clone is one nucleotide away. The data stem from a study of blood T cell repertoires in COVID-19 (dated by TCRdb to 2019 to 2021). About the study as a whole: Collaborator samples came from the United States, Italy and Spain and covered acute and convalescent phases of COVID-19. Samples were obtained from the ongoing ImmuneRACE study (first 160 participants) and from about 1,300 subjects provided by 6 global collaborators. Subjects who had been exposed to COVID-19, were actively infected with it, or had recovered from it provided the deeply sampled blood TCRbeta repertoires that made up the dataset. The prospective study material was composed of cDNA or gDNA derived from T cells, B-cell-depleted T cells, or PBMCs. Where HLA class I and class II types were available, the types were taken from metadata supplied by the sample provider, not from assay-based typing. The repertoires were made available in a free public database intended to serve as a resource for research on the immune response to SARS-CoV-2. Nearly every sample came with metadata listing a de-identified subject ID, COVID-19 status, age in years and sex.

The full study reports these points: Clinical and demographic metadata were provided uncurated, with the amount varying by source and participant.

The immunoSEQ Assay, a bias-controlled multiplex PCR, was used to amplify TCRbeta CDR3 regions from genomic DNA. The original pipeline was this. The number of nucleated cells in each sample was estimated by amplification of reference gene primers within the assay. To quantify the absolute abundance of each unique TCRbeta CDR3 rearrangement, sequence reads were collapsed and filtered. For each sample, productive Simpson clonality was calculated as the square root of Simpson's diversity index across productive rearrangements. TCRdb took this table from immuneACCESS and kept in-frame rearrangements with V and J called. Such tables lack part of the clones; where checked against another copy, unresolved V genes explain under half of the gap, and the rest is unexplained. The V and J calls and clone size are taken from that table; D and trimming were inferred from the DNA. The sample table holds approximately 110,000 clones, of which 75% to 90% were seen once. Of the sample, approximately 5.1% is held by the ten largest clones.

One collaborating source in Seattle enrolled patients while the patients were actively infected and followed the patients over time throughout the course of disease. Each collaborating institution followed its own protocols to collect whole blood in K2EDTA tubes. For TCRbeta analysis, collaborators shipped samples as frozen whole blood, isolated PBMCs, or DNA extracted from either of those sample types. The CDR3 covers 16 residues, taking in both the cysteine and the phenylalanine. The only DNA kept is the CDR3, 48 bases in frame from the first base. V and J are trimmed by 7 bases and 2 bases, and the gene matches miss 11 bases of the junction. For CDR1 and CDR2, the germline V gene lists SGHVS and FNYEAQ.

This sequence was found in a woman in her sixties with COVID-19, enrolled during active disease. Here the chain combines TRBV7-6 and TRBJ2-3; the central 8 bases match TRBD2. What was sequenced was peripheral blood. The CDR3 protein: CASTNQSGGYTDTQYF. The nucleotides are TGTGCCAGCACTAACCAGAGCGGGGGCTACACAGATACGCAGTATTTT.